This T cell receptor beta chain was sequenced in a study of CD8+ T cells in alopecia areata. Germline V gives CDR1 SNHLY, CDR2 FYNNEI. The germline V and J ends were trimmed by 2 bases and 6 bases, with 14 bases remaining between them. The CDR3 is 16 residues long. Study outcomes and limitations: Lesional scalp, especially alopecia totalis/universalis, showed higher clonality than normal scalp. Resident alphabeta T-cell populations of normal skin are likewise subject to sequencing in scalp samples. While patients received tofacitinib, many expanded lesional clones remained present in scalp and blood.

Following extraction, RNA underwent reverse transcription to cDNA, which served as the sequencing template. Profiled with immunoSEQ multiplex PCR; TCRdb holds only in-frame clones, not every one. The table includes nearly 200,000 clones, roughly 50% detected once. The treatment denotes: oral pan-JAK inhibitor, 5-10 mg twice daily. Remarks on this clone: Its antigen is still unknown.

This TCR derives from a human donor with alopecia areata. This chain uses TRBV2 with TRBJ1-6; perhaps TRBD1 as D (5 bases). Sequencing used CD4+ T cells sorted from blood, obtained at week 24, from a patient treated with tofacitinib. CDR3 sequence: CASSEHRDLRNSPLHF. The CDR3 DNA reads as TGTGCCAGCAGTGAACATAGGGACCTGCGTAATTCACCCCTCCACTTT.